These 20 T cell receptor beta chains were all obtained from the same sample, sequenced in a study of T-cell reconstitution after alpha-beta-depleted transplantation in children. During its preparation, the TCRbeta library received unique molecular identifiers. In TCRdb, the PCR reads were re-called with MiXCR into one record per CDR3 protein. The sample contains approximately 640,000 distinct CDR3 sequences, around 16% of which appear only once. The specimen comprised PBMCs from the stem cell graft donor, sampled from the stem cell graft. The origin of the receptors is a human donor who donated a stem cell graft to a child with acute myeloid leukemia.

V and J are TRBV7-2 and TRBJ2-3, with TRBD2 matching over 13 bases. Unmatched junction bases numbered 4, after V lost 6 bases and J lost 4 bases. Germline CDR1 SGHTA, CDR2 FQGNSA. The CDR3 consists of 15 residues. DNA for the CDR3: TGTGCCAGCAGTACTAGCGGGGGGGCGGCAGATACGCAGTATTTT. Encoded protein: CASSTSGGAADTQYF.

The chain has TRBV4-1 and TRBJ1-5; D is perhaps TRBD1 (5 bases). CDR3 length equals 15 residues. The germline V gene has CDR1 MGHRA and CDR2 YSYEKL. Deletions cut 2 bases from V and 6 bases from J, with 14 bases between. In nucleotides, the CDR3 is TGCGCCAGCAGCCAACTACCGGGGACTCGTCAGCCCCAGCATTTT. Protein: CASSQLPGTRQPQHF.

A few counts support this clonotype. This sequence joins TRBV27 and TRBJ2-3; possible D gene TRBD2, 6 bases. Trimming took 1 base from V and 1 from J, leaving 12 bases between them. The CDR3 covers 16 residues. Germline V gene sequence: CDR1 MNHEY, CDR2 SMNVEV (reference sequence). The CDR3 coding sequence is TGTGCCAGCAGTTTATGGGGGGAATTCGGCACAGATACGCAGTATTTT. Protein sequence: CASSLWGEFGTDTQYF.

The CDR3 DNA is TGTGCCAGCAGCTCCAGGGGGGCTGAAGCTTTCTTT. Translated, it gives CASSSRGAEAFF. The chain joins TRBV28 to TRBJ1-1, with TRBD1 matching 7 bases. This CDR3 spans 12 amino acids. Trimming removed 6 bases from V and 6 bases from J; junction bases left unmatched: 4. Germline V gives CDR1 MDHEN, CDR2 SYDVKM.

This clonotype was observed a few times. V and J are TRBV20-1 and TRBJ2-7; 7 bases are shared with TRBD2. The V gene end was trimmed by 6 bases and the J gene end by 4 bases; junction bases not matched to a gene: 12. There are 14 residues in the CDR3. In germline, CDR1 is DFQATT, CDR2 SNEGSKA (reference sequence). The CDR3 DNA reads as TGCAGTGCGGTCACTAGCGTCACGCCTTACGAGCAGTACGTC. It yields the protein CSAVTSVTPYEQYV.

This rearrangement joins TRBV20-1 to TRBJ2-1; D might be TRBD2 (6 bases). This CDR3 region has 15 residues. Germline assignment: CDR1 DFQATT and CDR2 SNEGSKA (reference sequence). Trimming left V 0 bases short and J 6 bases short, with 15 bases between. The chain's CDR3 is CSARDLRGKTNEQFF. In DNA, the CDR3 is TGCAGTGCTAGAGATTTGCGGGGTAAAACCAATGAGCAGTTCTTC.

This clonotype was seen ten or more times. The genes are TRBV7-2 and TRBJ2-1; the D gene is possibly TRBD2 (5 bases). Trimming left V 1 base short and J 7 bases short, with 8 bases between. Germline-derived CDR1 and CDR2 are SGHTA and FQGNSA. CDR3 length equals 13 residues. CDR3 amino acids: CASSLDGVNEQFF. The CDR3 nucleotides are TGTGCCAGCAGCTTAGACGGGGTGAATGAGCAGTTCTTC.

This clonotype was counted at least ten times. CDR3 in amino acids: CASSPIGGSARGYQYGYTF. The CDR3 bases are TGTGCCAGCAGCCCCATTGGGGGGTCGGCAAGGGGATACCAGTATGGCTACACCTTC. The V and J genes are TRBV6-2 or TRBV6-3 and TRBJ1-2, with a weak D call TRBD1 (5 bases). Germline CDR1 MNHEY, CDR2 SVGEGT. The CDR3 length is 19 residues. V was clipped by 6 bases and J by 5 bases, with 31 bases between them.

This clonotype was found many times. CDR3 in amino acids: CASSLAGSDSPLHF. As DNA, the CDR3 is TGTGCCAGCAGCTTGGCGGGCTCCGATTCACCCCTCCACTTT. The chain couples TRBV5-6 to TRBJ1-6, with D unclear. This CDR3 contains 14 residues. Germline CDR1 SGHDT, CDR2 YYEEEE. Trimming removed 0 bases from V and 8 bases from J, with 9 bases in between.

The table lists this clonotype with many counts. The rearrangement joins TRBV7-2 to TRBJ2-7; 7 bases fit TRBD1. The CDR3 totals 14 residues. With 1 base clipped from V and 9 bases from J, the junction kept 9 bases outside the gene matches. In germline, CDR1 is SGHTA, CDR2 FQGNSA. The CDR3 is CASSLGGGVSGQYF. The CDR3 DNA reads as TGTGCCAGCAGCTTAGGAGGGGGCGTCAGCGGGCAGTACTTC. The full variable domain, completed using reference TRBV7-2 and TRBJ2-7, is GAGVSQSPSNKVTEKGKDVELRCDPISGHTALYWYRQSLGQGLEFLIYFQGNSAPDKSGLPSDRFSAERTGGSVSTLTIQRTQQEDSAVYLCASSLGGGVSGQYFGPGTRLTVT.

This clonotype has ten or more counts. The chain uses TRBV5-1 and TRBJ2-5, with TRBD1 matching 8 bases. The CDR3 sequence is 11 residues long. CDR1 is SGHRS and CDR2 is YFSETQ in the germline V gene. Losses at the gene ends were 7 bases for V and 5 bases for J; bases not matched to a gene: 1. CDR3 in amino acids: CASQGAETQYF. The CDR3 DNA sequence: TGCGCCAGCCAGGGGGCTGAGACCCAGTACTTC.

The chain joins TRBV7-9 to TRBJ2-1; D may correspond to TRBD1 or TRBD2 (5 bases each). Looked up from germline, CDR1 is SEHNR and CDR2 is FQNEAQ (reference sequence). CDR3 length: 16 amino acids. Trimming shortened V by 6 bases and J by 5 bases, and 20 bases separated the two germline ends. CDR3 nucleotides: TGTGCCAGCAGTTATGGGGGACGGAGGTCTAACAATGAGCAGTTCTTC. Translation: CASSYGGRRSNNEQFF.

This clonotype was observed many times. The gene calls are TRBV29-1 and TRBJ2-3; D unresolved. Per germline, CDR1 SQVTM and CDR2 ANQGSEA. Trimming took 3 bases from V and 3 from J, leaving 16 bases between them. The CDR3 is made up of 15 amino acids. CDR3 sequence (DNA): TGCAGCGTTGAGAAAGACCGTCTTGTGACAGATACGCAGTATTTT. Translated: CSVEKDRLVTDTQYF.

The CDR3 loop reads CASSLADSPRAFF. Here the CDR3 DNA reads TGCGCCAGCAGCTTGGCCGACAGCCCACGGGCTTTCTTT. The chain uses TRBV5-1 and TRBJ1-1; D possibly corresponds to TRBD1 (5 bases). The CDR3 totals 13 residues. The germline V gene has CDR1 SGHRS and CDR2 YFSETQ. The ends were cut back, 0 bases at V and 11 bases at J, with 14 bases in the middle.

The sample holds many counts of this clonotype. The gene calls are TRBV6-5 and TRBJ1-2; D gene uncertain. The CDR3 totals 14 residues. Germline V gene lookup returns CDR1 MNHEY and CDR2 SVGAGI. Trimming pared 3 bases from V and 8 bases from J, leaving 16 bases between. This chain's CDR3 is CASSYEWQETGYTF. The DNA for the CDR3 is TGTGCCAGCAGTTATGAATGGCAGGAGACCGGCTACACCTTC.

This clonotype was observed many times. The J gene is TRBJ2-1, the V gene TRBV20-1; TRBD2 agrees at 12 bases. The V gene end was trimmed by 6 bases and the J gene end by 6 bases; junction bases not matched to a gene: 6. There are 14 residues in the CDR3. Germline CDR1 is DFQATT and CDR2 is SNEGSKA (reference sequence). As DNA, the CDR3 is TGCAGTGCCCAAACGGGACTAGCGGGCAATGAGCAGTTCTTC. It translates to CSAQTGLAGNEQFF.

Comments on this clonotype: Germline is not matched at one junction end, which may reflect a read error. The rearrangement links TRBV20-1 to TRBJ2-3; TRBD1 agrees at 10 bases. CDR3 length: 16 amino acids. CDR1 is DFQATT, CDR2 SNEGSKA, per germline (reference sequence). As DNA, the CDR3 is TGCTGTGCTAGGCCGGGACAGGGGCGCTCCTCCGATACGCAGTATTTT. Its translation: CCARPGQGRSSDTQYF.

Many counts were recorded for this clonotype. The chain joins TRBV24-1 to TRBJ2-7, with 9 positions matching TRBD1. The CDR3 is 15 amino acids. V lost 0 bases and J lost 5; bases outside the gene matches: 4. CDR1 and CDR2 from the germline V gene are KGHDR and SFDVKD. In nucleotides, the CDR3 is TGTGCCACCAGTGATTTGCCTGGGACAGGGAACGAGCAGTACTTC. This codes for CATSDLPGTGNEQYF.

This clonotype was detected only a few times. The chain links TRBV5-1 to TRBJ1-6, with a weak D call TRBD1 (6 bases). This CDR3 region has 16 residues. Germline loops: CDR1 SGHRS, CDR2 YFSETQ. V dropped 4 bases and J dropped 7 bases, with 18 bases sitting between them. CDR3 loop: CASSLQQGGRNSPLHF. The DNA of the CDR3 is TGCGCCAGCAGCCTACAACAGGGAGGACGAAATTCACCCCTCCACTTT.

At least ten counts were recorded for this clonotype. CDR3 protein: CASSQDRRHDYTLNEQYF. In DNA form, the CDR3 reads TGCGCCAGCAGCCAAGATAGGCGACATGACTATACCCTCAACGAGCAGTACTTC. V gene TRBV4-3 combines with J gene TRBJ2-7; a possible D gene is TRBD2 (5 bases). Germline CDR1 is LGHNA and CDR2 is YSLEER. The CDR3 has 18 residues. V was clipped by 0 bases and J by 5 bases, with 23 bases between them.